This T cell receptor (beta chain) stems from a study of blood T cell repertoires in COVID-19. Study background: Acute and convalescent COVID-19 samples came from the United States, Italy and Spain. T cells, B-cell-depleted T cells, or PBMCs supplied cDNA or gDNA.

This clone showed up just once. The germline V gene has CDR1 LGHDT and CDR2 YNNKEL (reference sequence). The CDR3 length is 16 residues. The V and J ends lost 2 bases and 0 bases respectively, with 11 bases between them. Original methodology: Amplification of reference gene primers was used by the study to estimate nucleated cell counts. Sequencing used immunoSEQ multiplex PCR; TCRdb keeps in-frame clones, though not all of them. The DNA gave D and trimming, while V, J and clone size come from that table. The table includes almost 300,000 clones, about 87% detected once. The TCR comes from a man between 65 and 85 years old with acute or convalescent COVID-19. The chain is built from TRBV3-1 (or the pseudogene TRBV3-2) and TRBJ1-3; unclear D gene. Sequencing used peripheral blood. The CDR3 DNA reads as TGTGCCAGCAGCCAACTTCTGGGGAGCTCTGGAAACACCATATATTTT. It is translated as CASSQLLGSSGNTIYF.